These T cell receptor beta chains were read from a single sample in a study of blood T cell repertoires in COVID-19. The protocol was immunoSEQ multiplex PCR, while the TCRdb copy is restricted to in-frame clones and leaves out a portion. The sample lists more than 300,000 clones, 87% occurring once. Material for sequencing was peripheral blood. The source of these receptors is a young woman with COVID-19, enrolled during active disease. Each CDR3 is given with its conserved first and last residue. D genes are given only for firm matches. A row's size may be missing; if present it is once, few, many or a size class.

TRBV6-5,TRBJ1-2,once,-,TGTGCCAGCACCAATCTACCCAACTATGGCTACACCTTC,CASTNLPNYGYTF
TRBV27,TRBJ2-5,-,-,TGTGCCAGCAGAGGAGTTGTGACCCAGTACTTC,CASRGVVTQYF
TRBV6-5,TRBJ1-4,-,TRBD1,TGTGCCGGACGACAGGGCCGGGCGGAAAAACTGTTTTTT,CAGRQGRAEKLFF
TRBV11-1,TRBJ2-3,-,TRBD1,TGTGCCAGCAGCCGGGACCGGGACAGGGCTGCAGATACGCAGTATTTT,CASSRDRDRAADTQYF
TRBV25-1,TRBJ2-7,many,TRBD1,TGTGCCAGCAGTGATCCCGGACAGGGGCGGACCTACGAGCAGTACTTC,CASSDPGQGRTYEQYF
TRBV4-1,TRBJ1-2,-,-,TGCGCCAGCAGCCAGCAGGGTTGGGGCTACACCTTC,CASSQQGWGYTF
TRBV6-5,TRBJ2-5,-,-,TGTGCCAGCAGTTACTATGGGCCCCAAGAGACCCAGTACTTC,CASSYYGPQETQYF
TRBV5-4,TRBJ2-1,once,-,TGTGCCAGCAGCCCGGACTTTTCCTACAATGAGCAGTTCTTC,CASSPDFSYNEQFF
TRBV28,TRBJ1-1,-,-,TGTGCCAGCAGGCCGAGCCGCCTGCGGTACACTGAAGCTTTCTTT,CASRPSRLRYTEAFF
TRBV18,TRBJ1-4,-,-,TGTGCCAGCTCACCTACAGAGTCAGGTGAAAAACTGTTTTTT,CASSPTESGEKLFF
TRBV9,TRBJ2-1,-,TRBD2,TGTGCCAGCAGCCGGAGGACTAGCGGGATAGTGAGTGAGCAGTTCTTC,CASSRRTSGIVSEQFF
TRBV6-4,TRBJ2-7,-,-,TGTGCCAGCAGTGACCCAACTCCCCCCATCAACTACGAGCAGTACTTC,CASSDPTPPINYEQYF
TRBV20-1,TRBJ1-2,-,TRBD1,TGCAGTGCTAGTACGACAGGGGTATACGGCTACACCTTC,CSASTTGVYGYTF
TRBV5-6,TRBJ2-7,-,-,TGTGCCAGCAGCTTACTGACGGCCAGGAACGAGCAGTACTTC,CASSLLTARNEQYF
TRBV2,TRBJ2-1,-,TRBD1,TGTGCCAGCAGTCCAACGACAGGGCTTGACAATGAGCAGTTCTTC,CASSPTTGLDNEQFF
TRBV18,TRBJ1-4,-,TRBD1,TGTGCCAGCTCACTTCGACAGGGGGCTGAAAAACTGTTTTTT,CASSLRQGAEKLFF
TRBV28,TRBJ1-5,once,TRBD1,TGTGCCAGCAGCGACAGGGCACATCAGCCCCAGCATTTT,CASSDRAHQPQHF
TRBV5-5,TRBJ1-2,-,-,TGTGCCAGCAGCTACCGACAGGTGGATGGCTACACCTTC,CASSYRQVDGYTF
TRBV7-6,TRBJ1-4,-,-,TGTGCCAGCAGCTTAAGGTCGCGGGGGGTCCAAGAAAAACTGTTTTTT,CASSLRSRGVQEKLFF
TRBV10-3,TRBJ2-5,-,-,TGTGCCATCAGTGGGGGCCGGAGGGAAGAGACCCAGTACTTC,CAISGGRREETQYF
TRBV7-9,TRBJ1-5,once,TRBD1,TGTGCCAGCAGCTTATCAGGGGGCGCGGGTCAGCCCCAGCATTTT,CASSLSGGAGQPQHF
TRBV5-1,TRBJ2-7,-,-,TGCGCCAGCAGCTTGGGCCCGACGAGACAGTCATACGAGCAGTACTTC,CASSLGPTRQSYEQYF
TRBV7-9,TRBJ2-7,-,-,TGTGCCAGCAGCTTACACTCCTACGAGCAGTACTTC,CASSLHSYEQYF
TRBV4-3,TRBJ2-7,-,-,TGCGCCAGCAGCCATGGGGGGACTGGGGCCTACGAGCAGTACTTC,CASSHGGTGAYEQYF
TRBV30,TRBJ2-1,few,-,TGTGCCTGGAGCGGGGGAGTCGGCAATGAGCAGTTCTTC,CAWSGGVGNEQFF
TRBV9,TRBJ2-5,few,-,TGTGCCAGCAGCCAAGACAGGCTTGGAGAGACCCAGTACTTC,CASSQDRLGETQYF
TRBV29-1,TRBJ2-1,-,TRBD2,TGCAGCGCCTGGACTAGCGGACCCTACAATGAGCAGTTCTTC,CSAWTSGPYNEQFF
TRBV2,TRBJ1-5,-,-,TGTGCCAGCAGTGAAGGGGGACTACAGCCCCAGCATTTT,CASSEGGLQPQHF
TRBV5-1,TRBJ2-1,-,TRBD2,TGCGCCAGCAGCTATCCGTCTAGCGGGAGTGCGAATGAGCAGTTCTTC,CASSYPSSGSANEQFF
TRBV11-2,TRBJ2-3,-,TRBD2,TGTGCCAGCAGCTTAGTATCCAGCGGGAGAGGAGATACGCAGTATTTT,CASSLVSSGRGDTQYF
TRBV9,TRBJ2-7,-,TRBD2,TGTGCCAGCAGCGTTAGTGCCCGGGAGGGATCCTACGAGCAGTACTTC,CASSVSAREGSYEQYF
TRBV24-1,TRBJ2-2,-,TRBD1,TGTGCCACCAGTGATACACCAGGACAGGGACTTTGGGCCGGGGAGCTGTTTTTT,CATSDTPGQGLWAGELFF
TRBV7-9,TRBJ2-1,-,TRBD2,TGTGCCAGCAGCACAGGAGCACTAGCGGGAGGAGGCAATGAGCAGTTCTTC,CASSTGALAGGGNEQFF
TRBV30,TRBJ1-3,-,TRBD1,TGTGCCTGGACTCGGGACAGGGGGCAAGAAAACACCATATATTTT,CAWTRDRGQENTIYF
TRBV3-1/TRBV3-2,TRBJ2-7,-,-,TGTGCCAGCAGCCAAACAGGTAGTACCTACGAGCAGTACTTC,CASSQTGSTYEQYF
TRBV7-3,TRBJ1-6,few,-,TGTGCCAGCAGCCGACAACTTAATTCACCCCTCCACTTT,CASSRQLNSPLHF
TRBV18,TRBJ2-2,-,TRBD2,TGTGCCAGCTCACCCGCGGGAGTTCGGACCGGGGAGCTGTTTTTT,CASSPAGVRTGELFF
TRBV29-1,TRBJ2-7,-,TRBD1,TGCAGCGTTGTGAGGGGACAGGAACCCTACGAGCAGTACTTC,CSVVRGQEPYEQYF
TRBV27,TRBJ2-2,-,-,TGTGCCAGCAGGGACTTCCCGGTAGCGGAGACCGGGGAGCTGTTTTTT,CASRDFPVAETGELFF
TRBV14,TRBJ2-6,-,-,TGTGCCAGCAGCCCCGGTGGGAGGTCTGGGGCCAACGTCCTGACTTTC,CASSPGGRSGANVLTF
TRBV18,TRBJ2-1,-,TRBD2,TGTGCCAGCTCACCACAAGGACTAGCTTCCTACAATGAGCAGTTCTTC,CASSPQGLASYNEQFF
TRBV4-1,TRBJ2-7,-,TRBD2,TGCGCCAGCAGCCAAGGCTTTAGCGGGAGGGAAAGCTCCTACGAGCAGTACTTC,CASSQGFSGRESSYEQYF
TRBV29-1,TRBJ2-7,-,TRBD1,TGCAGCGTTTATTTCCGGGACAGGAGTTCCTACGAGCAGTACTTC,CSVYFRDRSSYEQYF
TRBV5-6,TRBJ2-3,-,TRBD1,TGTGCCAGCAGCTTGGCCGGCCGGGACAGGGGGACAGATACGCAGTATTTT,CASSLAGRDRGTDTQYF
TRBV18,TRBJ1-5,-,-,TGTGCCAGCTCACCCGGGGGGGGAGATAGCAATCAGCCCCAGCATTTT,CASSPGGGDSNQPQHF